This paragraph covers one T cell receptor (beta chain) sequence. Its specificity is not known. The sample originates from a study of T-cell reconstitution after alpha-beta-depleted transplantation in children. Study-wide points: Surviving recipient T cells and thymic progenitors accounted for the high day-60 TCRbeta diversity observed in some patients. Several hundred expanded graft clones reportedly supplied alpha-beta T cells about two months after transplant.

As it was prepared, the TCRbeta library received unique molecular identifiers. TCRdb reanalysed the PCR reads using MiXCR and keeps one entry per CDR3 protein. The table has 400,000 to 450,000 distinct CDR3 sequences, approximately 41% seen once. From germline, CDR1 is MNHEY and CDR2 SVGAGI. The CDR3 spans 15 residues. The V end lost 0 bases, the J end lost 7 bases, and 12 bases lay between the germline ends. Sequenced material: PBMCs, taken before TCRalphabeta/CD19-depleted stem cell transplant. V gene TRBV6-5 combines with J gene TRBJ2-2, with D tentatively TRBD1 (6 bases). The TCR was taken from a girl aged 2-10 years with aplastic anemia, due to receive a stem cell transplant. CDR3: CASSYSLGANGELFF. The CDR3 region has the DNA TGTGCCAGCAGTTACTCGCTGGGGGCGAACGGGGAGCTGTTTTTT.